This entry lists 9 T cell receptor beta chains sequenced from one sample in a study of graft-versus-host responses after intestinal transplantation (dated by TCRdb to 2020 to 2023). This sample's time point label indicates: cells obtained before transplantation from donor or recipient. Library preparation was by the immunoSEQ multiplex PCR assay. TCRdb holds this immuneACCESS table with in-frame rearrangements only. Some clones are missing; in checked studies, unresolved V genes explain under half, and the rest has no known cause. This sample holds 85,000 to 100,000 clones; about 90% were observed only once. The ten largest clones represent about 0.07% of the sample. These receptors' targets are unknown. This sample comprised unstimulated CD8+ T cells sorted from spleen or lymph node cells, obtained before transplant. These receptors were obtained from a human donor who was the organ donor for an intestinal transplant.

The V and J genes are TRBV27 and TRBJ2-3; the match to TRBD1 covers 9 bases. Per germline, CDR1 MNHEY and CDR2 SMNVEV (reference sequence). V lost 7 bases, J lost 5 bases, and 10 bases stayed unmatched. The CDR3 is made up of 15 amino acids. CDR3 sequence (DNA): TGTGCCAGCATGGGGCGGACAGGGGAGGTAGATACGCAGTATTTT. Protein product: CASMGRTGEVDTQYF.

The chain joins TRBV7-6 to TRBJ2-7, with D maybe TRBD1 (6 bases). The CDR3 covers 15 residues. CDR1 is SGHVS and CDR2 is FNYEAQ in the germline V gene. V lost 0 bases, J lost 2 bases, and 11 bases lay in between. The CDR3 coding sequence is TGTGCCAGCAGCTTAGCCTCCCAGGGGCCCTACGAGCAGTACTTC. It specifies CASSLASQGPYEQYF.

The chain combines TRBV13 with TRBJ1-5; D unclear. The CDR3 contains 15 residues. V lost 0 bases and J lost 2, with 8 bases in between. Per the germline V gene, CDR1 is PRHDT and CDR2 is FYEKMQ (reference sequence). As DNA, the CDR3 is TGTGCCAGCAGCTTAGGGAGGGTTGGCAATCAGCCCCAGCATTTT. Translation: CASSLGRVGNQPQHF.

The chain combines TRBV2 with TRBJ2-6, with 7 bases identical to TRBD2. Unmatched junction bases numbered 15, after V lost 1 base and J lost 12 bases. Germline V CDR1 and CDR2: SNHLY, FYNNEI. This CDR3 contains 17 residues. The CDR3 DNA sequence: TGTGCCAGCAGTGAAGGGGGCAGGGACTACATTTTCTCCGTCCTGACTTTC. It translates to CASSEGGRDYIFSVLTF.

This chain uses TRBV15 with TRBJ2-7, with D perhaps TRBD1 (8 bases). This CDR3 is built from 13 residues. Trimming removed 8 bases at V and 6 bases at J, with 17 bases between. In germline, CDR1 is LNHNV, CDR2 YYDKDF (reference sequence). The CDR3 here is CATGGDRRSEQYF. As DNA, the CDR3 is TGTGCCACCGGGGGGGACAGGAGAAGCGAGCAGTACTTC.

This chain links TRBV4-2 with TRBJ1-6; D may be TRBD1 (5 bases). V was pared by 1 base and J by 10 bases, with 20 bases between. Per the germline V gene, CDR1 is LGHNA and CDR2 is YNFKEQ. This CDR3 region has 17 residues. CDR3 amino acids: CASSQAILGQGGSPLHF. The CDR3, as DNA: TGTGCCAGCAGCCAAGCCATACTGGGGCAGGGAGGGTCACCCCTCCACTTT.

The V and J genes are TRBV2 and TRBJ1-1, with TRBD1 identical over 8 bases. V dropped 7 bases and J dropped 0; count of bases not matched to a gene: 7. CDR1 is SNHLY, CDR2 FYNNEI, per germline. The length of the CDR3 is 15 residues. The CDR3 is CASIRGPILNTEAFF. CDR3 nucleotides: TGTGCCAGCATCAGGGGGCCGATCTTGAACACTGAAGCTTTCTTT.

The chain recombines TRBV28 with TRBJ1-5; D unresolved. This CDR3 is 14 amino acids long. CDR1 and CDR2 (germline): MDHEN, SYDVKM. V dropped 8 bases and J dropped 8 bases, with 19 bases sitting between them. In nucleotides, the CDR3 is TGTGCCAGCGGCCTTGACACTCAGGTAAAGCCCCAGCATTTT. Encoded protein: CASGLDTQVKPQHF.

The V call is TRBV9, the J call TRBJ2-2; TRBD2 matches 8 bases. This CDR3 has 16 amino acids. CDR1 SGDLS and CDR2 YYNGEE come from the germline V gene. Trimming cost V 0 bases and J 4 bases; bases outside gene matches: 5. The DNA for the CDR3 is TGTGCCAGCAGCGTAGGTTCGGGGGGGAGCACCGGGGAGCTGTTTTTT. Encoded protein: CASSVGSGGSTGELFF. The whole variable domain, filled in from reference TRBV9 and TRBJ2-2, reads DSGVTQTPKHLITATGQRVTLRCSPRSGDLSVYWYQQSLDQGLQFLIQYYNGEERAKGNILERFSAQQFPDLHSELNLSSLELGDSALYFCASSVGSGGSTGELFFGEGSRLTVL.